The 12 T cell receptor beta chains presented below share a single source sample, sequenced in a study of T cells in Graves' hyperthyroidism and ophthalmopathy (dated by TCRdb to between 2018 and 2020). The library relied on multiplex PCR. The sequencer was an Illumina HiSeq 2000. Amplification of TCR beta CDR3 regions was carried out from RNA transcripts. The first round of RT-PCR for the TCR CDR3 was performed with the HTBI primer set and the Qiagen OneStep RT-PCR kit. The public reads were reprocessed in TCRdb via fastp at Q25 and MiXCR, keeping in-frame beta chains. Every CDR3 protein is listed once, alongside the most common genes and DNA of its rows. Across this sample there are hundreds of thousands of distinct CDR3 sequences, with 16% seen only once. Under 3.5% of the sample goes to the ten largest clones. The sample taken for sequencing was blood. The source of these receptors is a woman aged 40 to 55 with Graves' ophthalmopathy.

V is TRBV30 and J is TRBJ1-6; D not certain. V lost 4 bases, J lost 6 bases, and 13 bases lay in between. The CDR3 totals 14 residues. Germline-derived CDR1 and CDR2 are GTSNPN and SVGIG (reference sequence). CDR3 in amino acids: CAWTGVLPNSPLHF. In DNA form, the CDR3 reads TGTGCCTGGACCGGGGTTCTGCCTAATTCACCCCTCCACTTT.

This clonotype was detected only a few times. The chain is built from TRBV6-1 and TRBJ2-2; 7 bases map to TRBD2. Germline V gene data show CDR1 as MNHNS and CDR2 as SASEGT. The CDR3 is 12 amino acids. V was pared by 8 bases and J by 6 bases, with 3 bases of the junction left unmatched. CDR3 DNA: TGTGCCAGCCTGGGGAGGGCCGGGGAGCTGTTTTTT. Its translation is CASLGRAGELFF.

This clonotype was observed many times. This chain uses TRBV18 with TRBJ1-2, with a tentative D call TRBD1 (5 bases). Trimming took off 3 bases at V and 5 bases at J, with 13 bases between the two ends. CDR1 and CDR2 (germline): KGHSH, LQKENI. The length of the CDR3 is 14 residues. The CDR3 reads CASSPWQEGYGYTF. The CDR3 nucleotides read TGTGCCAGCTCACCTTGGCAGGAGGGGTATGGCTACACCTTC.

On this clonotype: This may arise from a read error, as a much more abundant clone is one base away. This chain uses TRBV7-2 with TRBJ1-6; D is possibly TRBD1 (5 bases). The CDR3 spans 14 residues. Per the germline V gene, CDR1 is SGHTA and CDR2 is FQGNSA. The CDR3 DNA sequence: TGTGCCGGCAGCTTAGGCAGGGCACAATCACCCCTCCACTTT. Amino acids: CAGSLGRAQSPLHF.

This clonotype was detected many times. This chain links TRBV5-1 with TRBJ1-5; tentative D call: TRBD1 (5 bases). CDR1 is SGHRS and CDR2 is YFSETQ in the germline V gene. Trimming pared 0 bases from V and 3 bases from J, leaving 13 bases between. This CDR3 spans 16 amino acids. CDR3 sequence (DNA): TGCGCCAGCAGCTTGGGACATGGGGGAAACAATCAGCCCCAGCATTTT. Translation: CASSLGHGGNNQPQHF.

As to this clonotype: Being one base from a much bigger clone, this may be a read error. The chain combines TRBV7-9 with TRBJ2-7; D may correspond to TRBD1 or TRBD2 (5 bases each). Germline V gives CDR1 SEHNR, CDR2 FQNEAQ (reference sequence). This CDR3 is 14 amino acids long. The V and J ends lost 5 bases and 2 bases respectively, with 13 bases between them. CDR3: CASSVDPGPYEQYF. The DNA for the CDR3 is TGTGCCAGCAGCGTAGACCCGGGGCCCTACGAGCAGTACTTC.

This clonotype showed up many times. V and J are TRBV7-2 and TRBJ2-5; no reliable D call. This CDR3 is 15 amino acids long. From germline, CDR1 is SGHTA and CDR2 FQGNSA. Trimming removed 1 base at V and 3 bases at J, with 12 bases between. The CDR3, as DNA: TGTGCCAGCAGCTTAGGTGGTAGCTTTGAAGAGACCCAGTACTTC. This translates into CASSLGGSFEETQYF.

This sequence joins TRBV28 and TRBJ2-7, with 7 bases lining up with TRBD2. Germline loops: CDR1 MDHEN, CDR2 SYDVKM. Unmatched junction bases numbered 13, after V lost 1 base and J lost 7 bases. This CDR3 spans 16 amino acids. This CDR3 is CASSLSVQATGREQYF. CDR3 DNA sequence: TGTGCCAGCAGTTTATCTGTCCAGGCTACCGGGAGGGAGCAGTACTTC.

This clonotype was seen repeatedly, ten times or more. The chain carries TRBV28 and TRBJ2-1; 8 bases line up with TRBD1. The length of the CDR3 is 15 residues. CDR1 MDHEN and CDR2 SYDVKM come from the germline V gene. After removal of 2 bases from V and 7 bases from J, the junction contained 7 bases not matched to a gene. In nucleotides, the CDR3 is TGTGCCAGCAGTTTACGGGACAGGCATTGGAATGAGCAGTTCTTC. Amino acid sequence: CASSLRDRHWNEQFF. Based on the CDR3 plus reference TRBV28 and TRBJ2-1, the full variable domain is DVKVTQSSRYLVKRTGEKVFLECVQDMDHENMFWYRQDPGLGLRLIYFSYDVKMKEKGDIPEGYSVSREKKERFSLILESASTNQTSMYLCASSLRDRHWNEQFFGPGTRLTVL.

This clonotype was counted only a few times. This rearrangement joins TRBV14 to TRBJ1-2; D is perhaps TRBD1 (6 bases). Germline-derived CDR1 and CDR2 are SGHDN and FVKESK. Trimming removed 0 bases from V and 8 bases from J, with 19 bases in between. The CDR3 covers 16 residues. DNA of the CDR3: TGTGCCAGCAGCCAAGAAAGTCAATCAGGGGTCGGCGGCTACACCTTC. The encoded protein is CASSQESQSGVGGYTF.

This clonotype was seen repeatedly, ten times or more. The rearrangement joins TRBV13 to TRBJ1-2; D remains unclear. Trimming shortened V by 0 bases and J by 3 bases, and 11 bases separated the two germline ends. The CDR3 has 15 amino acids. The germline CDR1 and CDR2 sequences are PRHDT and FYEKMQ (reference sequence). The CDR3 sequence is CASSLGLGQDYGYTF. The CDR3 coding sequence is TGTGCCAGCAGCTTAGGCCTCGGGCAGGACTATGGCTACACCTTC.

This clonotype has at least ten counts. The V call is TRBV10-3, the J call TRBJ2-7; the D gene is possibly TRBD2 (6 bases). This CDR3 region has 12 residues. Germline values: CDR1 ENHRY, CDR2 SYGVKD. Between the trimmed V and J ends, which lost 4 bases and 5 bases, there was a span of 9 bases. For the CDR3, the DNA is TGTGCCATCAGTGCGGGGGTGCACGAGCAGTACTTC. Amino acid sequence: CAISAGVHEQYF.